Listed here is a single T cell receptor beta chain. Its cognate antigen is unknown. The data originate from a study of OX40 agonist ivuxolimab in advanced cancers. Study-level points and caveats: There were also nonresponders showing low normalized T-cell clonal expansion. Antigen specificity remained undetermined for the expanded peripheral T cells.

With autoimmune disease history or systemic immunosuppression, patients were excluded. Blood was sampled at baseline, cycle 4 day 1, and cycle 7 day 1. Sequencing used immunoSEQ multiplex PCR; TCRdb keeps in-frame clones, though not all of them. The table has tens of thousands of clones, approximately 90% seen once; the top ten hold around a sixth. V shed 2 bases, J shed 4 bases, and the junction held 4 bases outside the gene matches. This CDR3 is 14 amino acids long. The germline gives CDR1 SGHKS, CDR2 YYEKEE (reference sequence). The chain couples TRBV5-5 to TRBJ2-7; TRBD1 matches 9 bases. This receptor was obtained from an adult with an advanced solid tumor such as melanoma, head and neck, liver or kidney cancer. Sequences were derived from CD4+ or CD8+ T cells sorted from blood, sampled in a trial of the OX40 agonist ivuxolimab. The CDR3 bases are TGTGCCAGCAGCTTATGGACAGGGGATTACGAGCAGTACTTC. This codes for CASSLWTGDYEQYF.